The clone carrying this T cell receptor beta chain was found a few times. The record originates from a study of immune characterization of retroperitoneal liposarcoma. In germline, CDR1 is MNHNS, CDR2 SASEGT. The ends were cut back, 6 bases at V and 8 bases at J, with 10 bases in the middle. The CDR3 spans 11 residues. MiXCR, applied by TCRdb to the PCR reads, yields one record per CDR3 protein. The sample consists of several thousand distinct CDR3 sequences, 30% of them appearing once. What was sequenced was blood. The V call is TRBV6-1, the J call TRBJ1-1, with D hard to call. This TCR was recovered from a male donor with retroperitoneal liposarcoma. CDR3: CASRRGNEAFF. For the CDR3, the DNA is TGTGCCAGCAGACGCGGGAACGAAGCTTTCTTT.